Below, 24 T cell receptor beta chains from the same sample are listed, as sequenced in a study of CD8+ T cells in alopecia areata. Treatment defined: oral pan-JAK inhibitor, 5-10 mg twice daily. Reverse transcription of extracted RNA yielded cDNA, which provided the sequencing template. Here immunoSEQ multiplex PCR was the method, and the copy in TCRdb shows in-frame clones only, minus some. The sample has around 160,000 clones, 50% to 65% seen once. Sequenced here: CD4+ T cells sorted from blood, sampled at week 24, from a patient treated with tofacitinib. These receptors all come from a human donor with alopecia areata.

This clone was detected a few times. This chain connects TRBV29-1 to TRBJ2-3, with 8 bases fitting TRBD1. Germline CDR1 is SQVTM and CDR2 is ANQGSEA. The ends lost 5 bases at V and 4 bases at J; junction bases unmatched: 5. The CDR3 totals 13 residues. The CDR3 spells CSVLDRGPDTQYF. Here the CDR3 DNA reads TGCAGCGTTTTAGACAGGGGCCCAGATACGCAGTATTTT.

The gene calls are TRBV29-1 and TRBJ2-5; tentative D call: TRBD1 (6 bases). CDR1 is SQVTM and CDR2 is ANQGSEA in the germline V gene. Trimming removed 0 bases from V and 5 bases from J, with 10 bases in between. The CDR3 runs to 13 residues. CDR3 in DNA: TGCAGCGTTGAAGACCCTAGGGGGGAGACCCAGTACTTC. Its translation: CSVEDPRGETQYF.

A few counts support this clone. CDR3 sequence reads: CASSPRRGITEAFF. The CDR3 nucleotides are TGTGCCAGCAGCCCACGCAGGGGGATCACTGAAGCTTTCTTT. The rearrangement links TRBV9 to TRBJ1-1, with 7 bases aligning to TRBD1. Germline V gene lookup returns CDR1 SGDLS and CDR2 YYNGEE. J gave up 4 bases and V 4 bases, and 7 bases lay outside the gene matches. The CDR3 runs to 14 residues.

This clone was observed a few times. This chain joins TRBV27 and TRBJ1-5; 7 nucleotides line up with TRBD1. CDR1 and CDR2 (germline): MNHEY, SMNVEV (reference sequence). CDR3 length equals 15 residues. The V and J ends lost 8 bases and 6 bases, in that order; junction bases with no gene match: 13. The CDR3 DNA is TGTGCCAGCGGCTACAGGGACAGTCTGACTCAGCCCCAGCATTTT. It translates to CASGYRDSLTQPQHF.

The J gene is TRBJ2-7, the V gene TRBV5-1; 7 bases are shared with TRBD1. CDR1 is SGHRS and CDR2 is YFSETQ in the germline V gene. V gave up 5 bases and J gave up 2 bases; unmatched junction bases: 13. The CDR3 is 16 residues long. The CDR3 DNA is TGCGCCAGCAGGCCCCCCGGGGACAGACTAACCTACGAGCAGTACTTC. Translated: CASRPPGDRLTYEQYF.

The chain links TRBV25-1 to TRBJ1-3; D not resolved. Deletions cut 7 bases from V and 4 bases from J, with 20 bases between. Per germline, CDR1 MGHDK and CDR2 SYGVNS. There are 16 residues in the CDR3. CDR3 amino acids: CASMGLGSNGGNTIYF. The CDR3 DNA follows: TGTGCCAGCATGGGTCTGGGGAGCAACGGAGGAAACACCATATATTTT.

The chain carries TRBV18 and TRBJ2-7, with 7 nucleotides matching TRBD1. The CDR3 covers 12 residues. The germline gives CDR1 KGHSH, CDR2 LQKENI. V shed 4 bases, J shed 6 bases, and the junction held 3 bases outside the gene matches. The CDR3 nucleotides are TGTGCCAGCTCACAAGACAGGGCCGAGCAGTACTTC. Its protein product is CASSQDRAEQYF.

Only a few counts were recorded for this clone. The chain links TRBV5-1 to TRBJ1-5; 7 bases line up with TRBD1. The CDR3 covers 15 residues. The germline V gene encodes CDR1 SGHRS and CDR2 YFSETQ. The V gene end was trimmed by 0 bases and the J gene end by 5 bases; junction bases not matched to a gene: 5. As DNA, the CDR3 is TGCGCCAGCAGCTTGGAGGGACAGTCCTATCAGCCCCAGCATTTT. This encodes CASSLEGQSYQPQHF. The entire variable domain, with the rest obtained from reference TRBV5-1 and TRBJ1-5, is as follows: KAGVTQTPRYLIKTRGQQVTLSCSPISGHRSVSWYQQTPGQGLQFLFEYFSETQRNKGNFPGRFSGRQFSNSRSEMNVSTLELGDSALYLCASSLEGQSYQPQHFGDGTRLSIL.

CDR3 in amino acids: CASSEPRGRGTQYF. The DNA of the CDR3 is TGTGCCAGCAGTGAGCCCAGGGGGCGTGGGACCCAGTACTTC. The rearrangement joins TRBV25-1 to TRBJ2-5, with 8 bases aligning to TRBD1. The junction had 7 bases not matched to a gene; V was cut back by 3 bases and J by 7 bases. The germline CDR1 and CDR2 sequences are MGHDK and SYGVNS. This CDR3 region has 14 residues. The whole variable domain, remainder taken from reference TRBV25-1 and TRBJ2-5, is EADIYQTPRYLVIGTGKKITLECSQTMGHDKMYWYQQDPGMELHLIHYSYGVNSTEKGDLSSESTVSRIRTEHFPLTLESARPSHTSQYLCASSEPRGRGTQYFGPGTRLLVL.

The chain recombines TRBV14 with TRBJ2-3, with no clear D. V was shortened by 0 bases and J by 5 bases, with 6 bases between the two germline ends. The CDR3 loop spans 13 amino acids. Germline CDR1 is SGHDN and CDR2 is FVKESK. In DNA form, the CDR3 reads TGTGCCAGCAGCCAAGATTGGGGAGATACGCAGTATTTT. Amino acid sequence: CASSQDWGDTQYF. Drawing the rest from reference TRBV14 and TRBJ2-3, the complete variable domain is EAGVTQFPSHSVIEKGQTVTLRCDPISGHDNLYWYRRVMGKEIKFLLHFVKESKQDESGMPNNRFLAERTGGTYSTLKVQPAELEDSGVYFCASSQDWGDTQYFGPGTRLTVL.

The rearrangement links TRBV10-2 to TRBJ1-1; D unclear. Trimming stripped 2 bases from V and 6 bases from J, with 10 bases between. Looked up from germline, CDR1 is WSHSY and CDR2 is SAAADI. The CDR3 runs to 13 residues. The CDR3 sequence: CASSERRPPEAFF. In DNA, the CDR3 is TGCGCCAGCAGTGAGAGGCGCCCTCCTGAAGCTTTCTTT.

This clone has more than one count but fewer than ten. The chain joins TRBV7-2 to TRBJ2-5; no definite D call. This CDR3 comprises 13 residues. Germline-derived CDR1 and CDR2 are SGHTA and FQGNSA. The V and J ends lost 3 bases and 2 bases respectively, with 7 bases between them. The CDR3 sequence is CASSFSRQETQYF. The CDR3 DNA reads TGTGCCAGCAGCTTCAGCCGACAAGAGACCCAGTACTTC.

The gene calls are TRBV7-9 and TRBJ1-2, with D unclear. Germline-derived CDR1 and CDR2 are SEHNR and FQNEAQ (reference sequence). The ends were cut back, 4 bases at V and 8 bases at J, with 17 bases in the middle. The CDR3 extends over 14 amino acids. Written as DNA, the CDR3 is TGTGCCAGCAGCTACGGGAGACAAGCGAGGGGCTACACCTTC. Protein sequence: CASSYGRQARGYTF.

This clone appeared a few times. The chain has TRBV4-1 and TRBJ1-2; 7 bases are a match to TRBD1. V lost 2 bases and J lost 5; bases outside the gene matches: 8. Per the germline V gene, CDR1 is MGHRA and CDR2 is YSYEKL. The CDR3 consists of 15 residues. This CDR3 is CASSQQTGLGYGYTF. CDR3 coding DNA: TGCGCCAGCAGCCAACAGACAGGGCTAGGGTATGGCTACACCTTC.

This sequence joins TRBV6-6 and TRBJ2-4; 10 bases line up with TRBD2. J was trimmed by 3 bases and V by 0 bases; bases with no gene match: 2. This CDR3 is built from 16 residues. The germline CDR1 and CDR2 sequences are MNHNY and SVGAGI (reference sequence). The CDR3 DNA reads TGTGCCAGCAGTTACTCACTAGCGGGGAACAAAAACATTCAGTACTTC. It encodes CASSYSLAGNKNIQYF.

The V call is TRBV5-1, the J call TRBJ1-1, with D possibly being TRBD1 (5 bases). V lost 4 bases and J lost 4, with 14 bases in between. Germline lookup yields CDR1 SGHRS and CDR2 YFSETQ. This CDR3 has 14 residues. CDR3 nucleotide sequence: TGCGCCAGCAGCCGGGCGGAAAGGGGCACTGAAGCTTTCTTT. Translated: CASSRAERGTEAFF. The entire variable domain, with the rest obtained from reference TRBV5-1 and TRBJ1-1, is as follows: KAGVTQTPRYLIKTRGQQVTLSCSPISGHRSVSWYQQTPGQGLQFLFEYFSETQRNKGNFPGRFSGRQFSNSRSEMNVSTLELGDSALYLCASSRAERGTEAFFGQGTRLTVV.

V usage is TRBV29-1 and J usage is TRBJ1-2, with TRBD1 matching 9 bases. The germline V gene has CDR1 SQVTM and CDR2 ANQGSEA. Trimming at V came to 4 bases and at J to 8 bases, leaving 8 bases not matched to a gene. The CDR3 is 13 amino acids. The CDR3 region has the DNA TGCAGCGTTGTCAATACAGGGGGCTTCGGCTACACCTTC. Protein: CSVVNTGGFGYTF.

The rearrangement uses TRBV30 and TRBJ1-2; D gene ambiguous. In germline, CDR1 is GTSNPN, CDR2 SVGIG (reference sequence). This CDR3 has 13 residues. The V and J ends lost 2 bases and 2 bases respectively, with 9 bases between them. The DNA for the CDR3 is TGTGCCTGGAGTCGGGCAACGAACTATGGCTACACCTTC. This gives the protein CAWSRATNYGYTF.

The chain is built from TRBV7-6 and TRBJ2-6; D gene unclear. This CDR3 region has 15 residues. The V gene lost 4 bases and the J gene lost 1 base, with 8 bases spanning the gap. CDR1 SGHVS and CDR2 FNYEAQ come from the germline V gene. CDR3 sequence: CASSSVKSGANVLTF. The CDR3 DNA reads as TGTGCCAGCAGCTCCGTGAAGTCTGGGGCCAACGTCCTGACTTTC.

This clone was observed a few times. This chain uses TRBV2 with TRBJ2-4; 7 bases match TRBD1. Germline V CDR1 and CDR2: SNHLY, FYNNEI. With V trimmed by 4 bases and J by 8 bases, 5 bases remained unmatched. The CDR3 is 13 amino acids. In nucleotides, the CDR3 is TGTGCCAGCAGTGGACAGGGATGGGACATTCAGTACTTC. Amino acid sequence: CASSGQGWDIQYF.

This clone was observed a few times. The V and J genes are TRBV29-1 and TRBJ2-5, with 10 bases aligning to TRBD1. CDR3 length: 13 residues. The V gene end was trimmed by 6 bases and the J gene end by 4 bases; junction bases not matched to a gene: 5. Germline V gives CDR1 SQVTM, CDR2 ANQGSEA. The CDR3 protein is CSVKGQGTETQYF. The CDR3 DNA reads as TGCAGCGTAAAGGGACAGGGGACAGAGACCCAGTACTTC.

The chain links TRBV18 to TRBJ1-6; D might be TRBD1 (5 bases). Germline CDR1 is KGHSH and CDR2 is LQKENI. The CDR3 runs to 17 residues. The V end was cut by 3 bases, the J end by 7 bases, with 19 bases between. The CDR3 spells CASSPFAQGEWNSPLHF. CDR3 DNA: TGTGCCAGCTCACCGTTTGCTCAGGGTGAATGGAATTCACCCCTCCACTTT.

The count of this clone is one. The rearrangement joins TRBV15 to TRBJ2-3; a weak D match, TRBD1 (5 bases). Germline V gene lookup returns CDR1 LNHNV and CDR2 YYDKDF (reference sequence). The CDR3 consists of 13 residues. The germline V and J ends were trimmed by 8 bases and 4 bases, with 13 bases remaining between them. CDR3 DNA: TGTGCCACCGGCGCACAGGAAGCAGATACGCAGTATTTT. Protein sequence: CATGAQEADTQYF.

The chain employs TRBV2 and TRBJ1-2, with D tentatively TRBD1 (5 bases). Germline V gene lookup returns CDR1 SNHLY and CDR2 FYNNEI. Deletions cut 6 bases from V and 2 bases from J, with 7 bases between. This CDR3 region has 12 residues. CDR3 DNA sequence: TGTGCCAGCAGCCAGGGAAACTATGGCTACACCTTC. Translation gives CASSQGNYGYTF. The whole variable domain, filled in from reference TRBV2 and TRBJ1-2, reads EPEVTQTPSHQVTQMGQEVILRCVPISNHLYFYWYRQILGQKVEFLVSFYNNEISEKSEIFDDQFSVERPDGSNFTLKIRSTKLEDSAMYFCASSQGNYGYTFGSGTRLTVV.